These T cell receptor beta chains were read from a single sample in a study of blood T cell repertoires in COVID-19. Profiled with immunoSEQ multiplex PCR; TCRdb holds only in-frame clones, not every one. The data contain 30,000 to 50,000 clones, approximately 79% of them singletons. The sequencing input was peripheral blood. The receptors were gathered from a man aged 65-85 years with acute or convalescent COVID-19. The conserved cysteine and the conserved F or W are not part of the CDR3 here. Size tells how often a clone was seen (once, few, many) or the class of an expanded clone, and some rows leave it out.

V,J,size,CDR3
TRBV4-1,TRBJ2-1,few,ASSQPTRTTYNEQF
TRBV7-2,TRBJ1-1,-,ASSLHPGVGTEAF
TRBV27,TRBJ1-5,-,ASSRSGQSNQPQH
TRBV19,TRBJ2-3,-,ATTKYGVSTDTQY
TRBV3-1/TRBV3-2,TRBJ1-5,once,ASSQDPGNQPQH
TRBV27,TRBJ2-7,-,ASKRPSGEQY
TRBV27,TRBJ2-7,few,ASRLIWDTSYEQY
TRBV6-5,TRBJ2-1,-,ASLRGLAGYNEQF
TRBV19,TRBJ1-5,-,AGGQGSNQPQH
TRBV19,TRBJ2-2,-,AGQRRTGTGELF
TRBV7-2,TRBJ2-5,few,ASSFNIQETQY
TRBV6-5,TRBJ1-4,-,ASSPTGSPNEKLF
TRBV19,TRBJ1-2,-,ASSPRGALYGYT
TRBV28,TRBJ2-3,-,ASSLLDTDTQY
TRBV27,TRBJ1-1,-,ASRPSLNTEAF
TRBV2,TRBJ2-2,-,ASTVENTGELF
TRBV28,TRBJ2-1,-,ASSQRREQF
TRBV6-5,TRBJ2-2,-,ASRIGNTGELF
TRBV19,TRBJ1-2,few,ASSINRDRERSYGYT
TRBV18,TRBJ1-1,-,ASRFGQGFEAF
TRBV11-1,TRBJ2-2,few,ASSRQGGAGELF
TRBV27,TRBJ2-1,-,ASSSRTSGTYNEQF
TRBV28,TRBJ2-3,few,ASTPRVAGGDTQY
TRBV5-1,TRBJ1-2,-,ASSLSLGGGGYT
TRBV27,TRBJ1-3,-,ASSPRYSGNTIY
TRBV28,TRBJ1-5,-,ASLTGFNQPQH
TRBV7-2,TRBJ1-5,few,ASSPEDRRDQPQH
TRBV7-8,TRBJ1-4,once,ASSLATHGGEKLF
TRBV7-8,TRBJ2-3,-,ASSFAGTTADTQY
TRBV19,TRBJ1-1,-,ASTRGTSFTEAF
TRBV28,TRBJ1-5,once,ASQGGALGVNRVGNQPQH
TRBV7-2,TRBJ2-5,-,ASSPQTSGTQY
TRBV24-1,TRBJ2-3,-,ATGSGSTDTQY
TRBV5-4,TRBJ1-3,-,ASSLGGLAGNTIY
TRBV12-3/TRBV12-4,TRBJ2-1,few,ASRLAWAAEQF
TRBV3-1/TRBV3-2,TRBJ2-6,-,ASSQDMGGSGANVLT
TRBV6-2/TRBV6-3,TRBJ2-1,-,ASSGLAGSSYNEQF
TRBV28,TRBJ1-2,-,ASRLPNYGYT
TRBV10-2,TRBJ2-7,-,ASGGEDSFFSYEQY
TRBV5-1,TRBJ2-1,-,ASTPPPPFSSYNEQF
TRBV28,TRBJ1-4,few,ASSIFTATNEKLF
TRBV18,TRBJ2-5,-,ASSPPALQETQY
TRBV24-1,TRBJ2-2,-,ATSPSGQGHGTGELF
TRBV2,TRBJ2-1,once,ASSEDRGIYNEQF
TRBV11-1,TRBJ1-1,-,ASSLMRFPNTEAF
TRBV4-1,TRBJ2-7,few,ASSQVVLAGVNEEQY
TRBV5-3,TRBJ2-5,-,ARSGGRGGETQY
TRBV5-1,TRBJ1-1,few,ASSLDWGENTEAF
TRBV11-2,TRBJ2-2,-,ASSLLGSGAGELF
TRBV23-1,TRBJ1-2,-,ASSQSAYYGYT
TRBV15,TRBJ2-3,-,ATSRGSGDTDTQY
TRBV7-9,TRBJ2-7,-,ASSPQTYEQY
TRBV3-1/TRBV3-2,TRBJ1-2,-,ASSQDGGFYGYT
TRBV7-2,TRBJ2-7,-,ASSFSSGQGAYEQY